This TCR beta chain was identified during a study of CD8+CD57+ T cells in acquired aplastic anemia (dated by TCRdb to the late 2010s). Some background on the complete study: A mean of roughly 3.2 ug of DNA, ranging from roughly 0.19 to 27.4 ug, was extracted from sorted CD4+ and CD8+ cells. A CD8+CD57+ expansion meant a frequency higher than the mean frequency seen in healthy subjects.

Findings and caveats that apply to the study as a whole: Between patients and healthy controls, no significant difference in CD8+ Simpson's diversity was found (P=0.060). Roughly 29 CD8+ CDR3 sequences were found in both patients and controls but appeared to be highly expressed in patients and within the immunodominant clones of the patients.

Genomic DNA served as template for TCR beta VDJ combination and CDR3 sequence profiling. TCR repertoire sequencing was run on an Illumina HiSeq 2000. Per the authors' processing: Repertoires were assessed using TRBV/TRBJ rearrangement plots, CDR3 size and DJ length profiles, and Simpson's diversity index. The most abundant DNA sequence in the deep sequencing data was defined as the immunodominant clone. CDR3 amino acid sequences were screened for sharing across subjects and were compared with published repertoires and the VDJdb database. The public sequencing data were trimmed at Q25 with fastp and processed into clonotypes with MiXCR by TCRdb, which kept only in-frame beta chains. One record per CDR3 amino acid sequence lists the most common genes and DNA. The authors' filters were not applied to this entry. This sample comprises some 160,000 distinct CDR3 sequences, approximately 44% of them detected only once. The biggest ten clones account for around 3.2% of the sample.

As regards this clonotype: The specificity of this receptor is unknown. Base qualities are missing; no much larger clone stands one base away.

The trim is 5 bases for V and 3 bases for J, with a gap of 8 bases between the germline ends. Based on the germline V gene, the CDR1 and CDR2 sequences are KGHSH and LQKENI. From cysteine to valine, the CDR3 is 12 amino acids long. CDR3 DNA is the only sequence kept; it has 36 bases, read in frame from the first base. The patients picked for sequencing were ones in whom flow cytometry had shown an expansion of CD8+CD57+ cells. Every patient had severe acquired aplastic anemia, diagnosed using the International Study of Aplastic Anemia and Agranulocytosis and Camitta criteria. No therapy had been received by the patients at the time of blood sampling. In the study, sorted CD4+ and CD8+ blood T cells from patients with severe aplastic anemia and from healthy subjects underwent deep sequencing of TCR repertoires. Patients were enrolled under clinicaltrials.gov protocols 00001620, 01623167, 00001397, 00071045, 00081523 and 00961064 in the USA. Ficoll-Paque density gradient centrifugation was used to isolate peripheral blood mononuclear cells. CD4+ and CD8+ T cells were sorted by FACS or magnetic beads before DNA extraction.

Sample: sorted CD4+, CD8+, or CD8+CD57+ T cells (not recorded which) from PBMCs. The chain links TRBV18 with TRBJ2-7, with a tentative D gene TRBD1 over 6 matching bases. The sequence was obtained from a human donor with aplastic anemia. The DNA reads TGTGCCAGCTCAGGGGACAACTACGAGCAGTACGTC. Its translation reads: CASSGDNYEQYV.